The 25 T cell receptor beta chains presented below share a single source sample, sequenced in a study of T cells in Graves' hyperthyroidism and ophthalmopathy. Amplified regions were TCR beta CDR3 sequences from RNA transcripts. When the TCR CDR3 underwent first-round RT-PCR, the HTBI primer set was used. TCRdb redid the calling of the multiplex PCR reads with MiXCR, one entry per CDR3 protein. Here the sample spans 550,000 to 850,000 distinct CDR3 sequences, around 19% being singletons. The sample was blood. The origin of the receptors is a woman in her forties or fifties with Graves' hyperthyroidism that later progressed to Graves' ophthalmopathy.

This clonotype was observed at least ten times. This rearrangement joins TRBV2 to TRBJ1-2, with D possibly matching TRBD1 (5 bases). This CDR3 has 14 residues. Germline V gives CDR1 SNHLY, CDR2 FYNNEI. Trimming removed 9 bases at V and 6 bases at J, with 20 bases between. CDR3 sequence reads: CASYENRIFDGYTF. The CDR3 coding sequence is TGTGCCAGTTATGAAAACAGGATTTTCGATGGCTACACCTTC.

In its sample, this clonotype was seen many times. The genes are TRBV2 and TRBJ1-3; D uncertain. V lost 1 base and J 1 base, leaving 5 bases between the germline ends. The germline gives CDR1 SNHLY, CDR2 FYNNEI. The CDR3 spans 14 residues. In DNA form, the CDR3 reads TGTGCCAGCAGTGAAGGGCAGTCTGGAAACACCATATATTTT. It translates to CASSEGQSGNTIYF.

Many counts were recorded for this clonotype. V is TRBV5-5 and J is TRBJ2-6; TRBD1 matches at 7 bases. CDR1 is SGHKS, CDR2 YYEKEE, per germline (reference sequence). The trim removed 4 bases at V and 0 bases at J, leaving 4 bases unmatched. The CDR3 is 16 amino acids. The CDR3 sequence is CASSRDRASGANVLTF. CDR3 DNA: TGTGCCAGCAGCCGCGACAGGGCCTCTGGGGCCAACGTCCTGACTTTC.

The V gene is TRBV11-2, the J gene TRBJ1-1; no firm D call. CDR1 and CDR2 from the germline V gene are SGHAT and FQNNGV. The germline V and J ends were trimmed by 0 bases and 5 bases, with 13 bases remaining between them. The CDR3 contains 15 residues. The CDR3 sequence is CASSLDAGVGTEAFF. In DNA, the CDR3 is TGTGCCAGCAGCTTAGATGCCGGGGTGGGTACTGAAGCTTTCTTT.

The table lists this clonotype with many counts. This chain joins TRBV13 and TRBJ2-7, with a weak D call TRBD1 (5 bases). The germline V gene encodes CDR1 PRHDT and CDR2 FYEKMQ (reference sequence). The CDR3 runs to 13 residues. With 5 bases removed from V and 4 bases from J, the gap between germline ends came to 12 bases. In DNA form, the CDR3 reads TGTGCCAGCAGCCTCATCGACAGATACGAGCAGTACTTC. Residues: CASSLIDRYEQYF.

CDR3 DNA: TGTGCCAGTAGTATGGATCCCCGTAGGGCCGAGACCCAGTACTTC. Translating gives CASSMDPRRAETQYF. The V and J genes are TRBV19 and TRBJ2-5, with D uncertain. This CDR3 comprises 15 residues. Germline assignment: CDR1 LNHDA and CDR2 SQIVND (reference sequence). The V gene lost 3 bases and the J gene lost 5 bases, with 16 bases spanning the gap.

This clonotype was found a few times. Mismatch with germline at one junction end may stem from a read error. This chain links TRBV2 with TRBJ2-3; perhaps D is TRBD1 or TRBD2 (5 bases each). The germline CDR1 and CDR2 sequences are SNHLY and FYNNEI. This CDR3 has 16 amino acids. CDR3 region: CAISEYWGRDQDTQYF. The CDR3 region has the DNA TGTGCCATCAGTGAGTACTGGGGGAGAGATCAAGATACGCAGTATTTT.

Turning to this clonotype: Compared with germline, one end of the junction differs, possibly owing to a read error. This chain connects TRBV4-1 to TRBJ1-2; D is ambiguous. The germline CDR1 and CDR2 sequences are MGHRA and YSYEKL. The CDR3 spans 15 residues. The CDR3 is CAGSPIPVEGYGYTF. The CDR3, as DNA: TGCGCCGGCAGCCCCATCCCAGTCGAGGGCTATGGCTACACCTTC.

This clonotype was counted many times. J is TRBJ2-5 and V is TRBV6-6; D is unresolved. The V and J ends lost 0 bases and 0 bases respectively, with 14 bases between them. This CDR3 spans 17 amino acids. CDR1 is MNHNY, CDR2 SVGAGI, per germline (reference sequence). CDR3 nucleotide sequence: TGTGCCAGCAGTTACTCGATGTCCCAGGAGCACCAAGAGACCCAGTACTTC. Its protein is CASSYSMSQEHQETQYF.

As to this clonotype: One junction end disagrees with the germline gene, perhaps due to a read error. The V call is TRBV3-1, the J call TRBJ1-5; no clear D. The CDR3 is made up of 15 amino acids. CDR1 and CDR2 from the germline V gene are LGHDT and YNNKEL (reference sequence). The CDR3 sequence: CASSQDVEAMRPRHF. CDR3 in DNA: TGTGCCAGCAGCCAAGATGTTGAAGCAATGCGGCCCCGGCATTTT.

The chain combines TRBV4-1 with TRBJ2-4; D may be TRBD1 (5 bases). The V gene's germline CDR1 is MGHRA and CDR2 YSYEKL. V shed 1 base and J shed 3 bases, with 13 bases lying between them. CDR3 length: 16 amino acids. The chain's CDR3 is CASSQGGPNYKNIQYF. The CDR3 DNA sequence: TGCGCCAGCAGCCAAGGGGGCCCAAACTACAAAAACATTCAGTACTTC.

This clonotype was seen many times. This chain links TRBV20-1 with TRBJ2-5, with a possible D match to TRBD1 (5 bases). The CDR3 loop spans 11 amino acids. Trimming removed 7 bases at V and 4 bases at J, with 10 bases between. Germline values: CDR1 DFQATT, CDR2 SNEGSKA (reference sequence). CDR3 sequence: CSVRGLETQYF. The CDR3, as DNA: TGCAGTGTAAGGGGCCTAGAGACCCAGTACTTC.

This CDR3 is CASLPQGLSEDEQYF. Here the CDR3 DNA reads TGTGCCAGCCTTCCACAGGGGCTATCGGAGGACGAGCAGTACTTC. The chain employs TRBV28 and TRBJ2-7, with 7 bases fitting TRBD1. The CDR3 has 15 amino acids. Germline CDR1 MDHEN, CDR2 SYDVKM. The V and J ends lost 8 bases and 5 bases, in that order; junction bases with no gene match: 15.

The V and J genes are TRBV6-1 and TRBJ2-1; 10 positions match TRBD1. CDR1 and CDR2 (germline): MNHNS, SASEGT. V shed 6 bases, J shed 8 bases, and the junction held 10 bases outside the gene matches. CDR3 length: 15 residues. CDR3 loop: CASREGQGSTDEQFF. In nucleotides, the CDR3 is TGTGCCAGCAGAGAGGGACAGGGGAGTACGGATGAGCAGTTCTTC.

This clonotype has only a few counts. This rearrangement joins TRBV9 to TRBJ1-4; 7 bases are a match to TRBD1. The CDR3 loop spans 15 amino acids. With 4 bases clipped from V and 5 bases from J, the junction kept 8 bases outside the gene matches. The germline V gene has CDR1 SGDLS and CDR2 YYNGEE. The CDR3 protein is CASSTTGTANEKLFF. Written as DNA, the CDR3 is TGTGCCAGCAGCACCACCGGGACAGCGAATGAAAAACTGTTTTTT. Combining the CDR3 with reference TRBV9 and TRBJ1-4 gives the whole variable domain DSGVTQTPKHLITATGQRVTLRCSPRSGDLSVYWYQQSLDQGLQFLIQYYNGEERAKGNILERFSAQQFPDLHSELNLSSLELGDSALYFCASSTTGTANEKLFFGSGTQLSVL.

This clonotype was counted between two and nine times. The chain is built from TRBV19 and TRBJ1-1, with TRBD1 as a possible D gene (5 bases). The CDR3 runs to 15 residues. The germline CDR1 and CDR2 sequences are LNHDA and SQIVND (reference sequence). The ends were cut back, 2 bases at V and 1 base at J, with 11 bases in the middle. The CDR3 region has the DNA TGTGCCAGTAGTATACGACAGTTAGAGAACACTGAAGCTTTCTTT. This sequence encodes CASSIRQLENTEAFF.

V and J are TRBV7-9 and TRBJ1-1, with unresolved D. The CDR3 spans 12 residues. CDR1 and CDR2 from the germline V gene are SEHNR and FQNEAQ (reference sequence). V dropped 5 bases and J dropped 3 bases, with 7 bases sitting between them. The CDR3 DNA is TGTGCCAGCAGCGCAAAGGACACTGAAGCTTTCTTT. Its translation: CASSAKDTEAFF. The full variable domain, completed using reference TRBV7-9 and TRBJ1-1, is DTGVSQNPRHKITKRGQNVTFRCDPISEHNRLYWYRQTLGQGPEFLTYFQNEAQLEKSRLLSDRFSAERPKGSFSTLEIQRTEQGDSAMYLCASSAKDTEAFFGQGTRLTVV.

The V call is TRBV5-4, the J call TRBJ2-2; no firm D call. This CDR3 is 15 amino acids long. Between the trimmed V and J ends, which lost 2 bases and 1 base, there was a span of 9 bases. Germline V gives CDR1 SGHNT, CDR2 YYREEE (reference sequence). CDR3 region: CASSLEWMNTGELFF. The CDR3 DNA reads TGTGCCAGCAGCTTAGAGTGGATGAACACCGGGGAGCTGTTTTTT.

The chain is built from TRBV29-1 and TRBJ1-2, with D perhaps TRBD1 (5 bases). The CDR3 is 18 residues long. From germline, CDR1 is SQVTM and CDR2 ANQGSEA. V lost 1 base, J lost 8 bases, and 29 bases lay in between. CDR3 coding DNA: TGCAGCGTTGAAGGACCGATCGGGAGAGGAGTAAGGGGTTGGGGCTACACCTTC. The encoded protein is CSVEGPIGRGVRGWGYTF.

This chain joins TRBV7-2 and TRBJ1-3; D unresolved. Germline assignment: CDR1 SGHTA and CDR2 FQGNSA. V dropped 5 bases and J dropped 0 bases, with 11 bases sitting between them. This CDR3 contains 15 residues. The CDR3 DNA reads TGTGCCAGCAGCCCACATTACCGCTCTGGAAACACCATATATTTT. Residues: CASSPHYRSGNTIYF.

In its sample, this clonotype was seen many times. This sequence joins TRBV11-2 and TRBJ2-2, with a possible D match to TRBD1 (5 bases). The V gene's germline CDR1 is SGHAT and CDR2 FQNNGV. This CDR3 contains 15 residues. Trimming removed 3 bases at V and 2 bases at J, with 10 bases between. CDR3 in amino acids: CASSFLDNNTGELFF. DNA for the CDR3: TGTGCCAGCAGCTTTCTGGACAACAACACCGGGGAGCTGTTTTTT.

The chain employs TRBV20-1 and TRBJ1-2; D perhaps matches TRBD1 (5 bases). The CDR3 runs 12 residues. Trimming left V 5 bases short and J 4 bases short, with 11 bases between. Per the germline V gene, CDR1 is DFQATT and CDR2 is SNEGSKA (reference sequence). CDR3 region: CSAPPQAYGYTF. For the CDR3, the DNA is TGCAGTGCTCCTCCACAGGCCTATGGCTACACCTTC.

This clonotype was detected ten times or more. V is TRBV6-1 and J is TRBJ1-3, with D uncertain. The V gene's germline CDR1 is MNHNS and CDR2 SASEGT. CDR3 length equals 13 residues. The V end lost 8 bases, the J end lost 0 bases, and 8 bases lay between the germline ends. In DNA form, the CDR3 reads TGTGCCAGCTCAAGAGGCTCTGGAAACACCATATATTTT. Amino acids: CASSRGSGNTIYF.

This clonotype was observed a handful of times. The CDR3 nucleotides are TGTGCCAGCAGCCAGAACGGCGGACAGCAGACCCAGTACTTC. Translated, it gives CASSQNGGQQTQYF. The genes are TRBV7-3 and TRBJ2-5, with D possibly TRBD1 on 6 matching bases. CDR1 is SGHTA and CDR2 is FQGTGA in the germline V gene. This CDR3 comprises 14 residues. Trimming took 5 bases from V and 6 from J, leaving 16 bases between them.

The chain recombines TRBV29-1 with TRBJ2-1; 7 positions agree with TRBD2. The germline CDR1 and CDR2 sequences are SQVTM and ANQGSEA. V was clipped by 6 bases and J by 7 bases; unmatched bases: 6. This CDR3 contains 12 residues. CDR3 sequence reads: CSVSSGGNEQFF. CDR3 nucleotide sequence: TGCAGCGTAAGCTCGGGGGGAAATGAGCAGTTCTTC.